Below are 32 T cell receptor beta chains sequenced from a single sample in a study of CD4 T cell repertoires in COVID-19. Method: immunoSEQ multiplex PCR; TCRdb's copy keeps in-frame clones and lacks some. The sample has about 22,000 clones, about nine tenths seen once. No culture step preceded sequencing of the ex vivo isolated memory T cells. This material consisted of central memory CD4+ T cells from blood, taken before the COVID-19 pandemic. These receptor sequences come from a human donor who had COVID-19.

The gene calls are TRBV10-3 and TRBJ2-1; weak D call: TRBD1 (6 bases). This CDR3 is 15 amino acids long. Trimming removed 10 bases at V and 0 bases at J, with 16 bases between. Germline-derived CDR1 and CDR2 are ENHRY and SYGVKD. This CDR3 is CATQGLGSSYNEQFF. CDR3 sequence (DNA): TGTGCCACCCAGGGGCTGGGGAGCTCCTACAATGAGCAGTTCTTC.

The chain combines TRBV19 with TRBJ2-2; possible D gene TRBD1, 6 bases. This CDR3 has 15 residues. V lost 7 bases and J 4 bases, leaving 16 bases between the germline ends. Germline CDR1 reads LNHDA; CDR2 reads SQIVND (reference sequence). The CDR3 region is CASNNRVVSTGELFF. The CDR3 region has the DNA TGTGCCAGTAACAACAGGGTCGTCAGCACCGGGGAGCTGTTTTTT.

The chain employs TRBV5-1 and TRBJ2-7; a weak D match, TRBD2 (6 bases). The length of the CDR3 is 14 residues. V was clipped by 4 bases and J by 2 bases, with 13 bases between them. Germline V gene lookup returns CDR1 SGHRS and CDR2 YFSETQ. Here the CDR3 reads CASSRETVTYEQYF. The CDR3, as DNA: TGCGCCAGCAGCCGGGAGACGGTAACCTACGAGCAGTACTTC.

The rearrangement uses TRBV10-2 and TRBJ2-2, with 10 bases aligning to TRBD1. The CDR3 covers 14 residues. Trimming took 8 bases from V and 4 from J; bases not matched to a gene: 4. Germline V gene data show CDR1 as WSHSY and CDR2 as SAAADI. The CDR3 loop is CASRRTGGTGELFF. DNA for the CDR3: TGCGCCAGCCGGAGGACAGGGGGCACCGGGGAGCTGTTTTTT.

V gene TRBV2 combines with J gene TRBJ1-1, with 7 bases lining up with TRBD1. Germline trimming cut 1 base from V and 4 bases from J; bases unmatched to any gene: 9. The CDR3 loop spans 16 amino acids. CDR1 is SNHLY and CDR2 is FYNNEI in the germline V gene. For the CDR3, the DNA is TGTGCCAGCAGTGAAGGTTCTAGACAGGGACGCACTGAAGCTTTCTTT. Amino acids: CASSEGSRQGRTEAFF.

This clone was observed a handful of times. The gene calls are TRBV4-1 and TRBJ1-2; maybe TRBD1 (6 bases). CDR1 and CDR2 (germline): MGHRA, YSYEKL. This CDR3 is built from 16 residues. V gave up 0 bases and J gave up 4 bases, with 15 bases separating them. The CDR3 DNA follows: TGCGCCAGCAGCCAAGAGGGGACATCCCTAGGCTATGGCTACACCTTC. It codes for CASSQEGTSLGYGYTF.

The rearrangement joins TRBV5-8 to TRBJ2-3, with D possibly matching TRBD2 (6 bases). V shed 1 base and J shed 3 bases, with 15 bases lying between them. In germline, CDR1 is SGHTS, CDR2 YDEGEE. The CDR3 is 16 residues long. The CDR3 loop reads CASSLSGRGLTDTQYF. The CDR3 coding sequence is TGTGCCAGCAGCTTGAGTGGTCGGGGGTTGACAGATACGCAGTATTTT.

The chain recombines TRBV2 with TRBJ1-4, with D maybe TRBD1 (5 bases). CDR1 is SNHLY and CDR2 is FYNNEI in the germline V gene. This CDR3 is 10 amino acids long. Deletions cut 9 bases from V and 8 bases from J, with 7 bases between. The CDR3 bases are TGTGCCAGTGGGGCAGAAAAACTGTTTTTT. Translating it yields CASGAEKLFF.

The rearrangement uses TRBV30 and TRBJ1-2; 8 nucleotides line up with TRBD1. Germline V CDR1 and CDR2: GTSNPN, SVGIG (reference sequence). V lost 0 bases, J lost 8 bases, and 5 bases stayed unmatched. The CDR3 has 13 residues. The CDR3, as DNA: TGTGCCTGGAGTGTACAGGGGGTGGTCGGCTACACCTTC. Protein sequence: CAWSVQGVVGYTF.

The chain combines TRBV27 with TRBJ1-3; no clear D gene. The CDR3 is made up of 15 amino acids. V gave up 6 bases and J gave up 0 bases, with 12 bases separating them. Germline V gives CDR1 MNHEY, CDR2 SMNVEV (reference sequence). CDR3 loop: CASSRPPGSGNTIYF. CDR3 bases: TGTGCCAGCAGCCGACCTCCGGGCTCTGGAAACACCATATATTTT.

The chain recombines TRBV27 with TRBJ2-3, with D uncertain. V was pared by 7 bases and J by 2 bases, with 13 bases between. Germline loops: CDR1 MNHEY, CDR2 SMNVEV (reference sequence). This CDR3 is built from 14 residues. The CDR3, as DNA: TGTGCCAGCAATTTCCGCGGCCCCACAGATACGCAGTATTTT. Its protein product is CASNFRGPTDTQYF.

In this sample, this clone turned up once. The chain's CDR3 is CASSFPASNHQPQHF. In nucleotides, the CDR3 is TGTGCCAGCAGTTTCCCCGCTTCTAACCATCAGCCCCAGCATTTT. The chain couples TRBV28 to TRBJ1-5, with D uncertain. CDR1 is MDHEN, CDR2 SYDVKM, per germline. CDR3 length: 15 amino acids. V was trimmed by 3 bases and J by 5 bases, leaving 14 bases between them.

V is TRBV7-9 and J is TRBJ1-2, with 7 bases lining up with TRBD1. The CDR3 is 15 residues long. Germline V gives CDR1 SEHNR, CDR2 FQNEAQ (reference sequence). Germline trimming cut 1 base from V and 3 bases from J; bases unmatched to any gene: 5. The CDR3 spells CASSLGQGLDYGYTF. In DNA form, the CDR3 reads TGTGCCAGCAGCTTAGGACAGGGACTCGACTATGGCTACACCTTC.

The chain is built from TRBV5-6 and TRBJ1-6, with D possibly being TRBD1 (6 bases). V lost 3 bases to trimming and J lost 0 bases, with 10 bases between them. The CDR3 runs to 16 residues. Germline V CDR1 and CDR2: SGHDT, YYEEEE. DNA for the CDR3: TGTGCCAGCAGCTGGGACAAGAGCTCCTATAATTCACCCCTCCACTTT. Translated: CASSWDKSSYNSPLHF.

The chain couples TRBV18 to TRBJ2-1; 9 bases fit TRBD2. From germline, CDR1 is KGHSH and CDR2 LQKENI. The trim removed 6 bases at V and 4 bases at J, leaving 4 bases unmatched. There are 14 residues in the CDR3. The CDR3 is CASSNLAGYNEQFF. CDR3 DNA sequence: TGTGCCAGCTCGAACCTAGCGGGGTACAATGAGCAGTTCTTC.

The count of this clone is one. CDR3 DNA: TGTGCCAGCAGCGACGAAGGGAGGGAGACCCAGTACTTC. Translated: CASSDEGRETQYF. This rearrangement joins TRBV5-4 to TRBJ2-5, with D maybe TRBD2 (6 bases). CDR3 length: 13 residues. Germline CDR1 SGHNT, CDR2 YYREEE (reference sequence). V lost 4 bases, J lost 5 bases, and 12 bases lay in between.

The J gene is TRBJ1-2, the V gene TRBV11-1, with D uncertain. V was clipped by 4 bases and J by 2 bases, with 8 bases between them. CDR3 length equals 13 residues. Germline CDR1 and CDR2: SGHAT and FQDESV (reference sequence). The CDR3 DNA sequence: TGTGCCAGCAGCTGGCCAGGCAACTATGGCTACACCTTC. It encodes CASSWPGNYGYTF.

Here the CDR3 DNA reads TGTGCCAGCAGGCCTGGACAGGGCGAGCAGTACTTC. Encoded protein: CASRPGQGEQYF. The chain uses TRBV11-2 and TRBJ2-7; 8 nucleotides match TRBD1. This CDR3 is built from 12 residues. V shed 6 bases and J 6 bases; nucleotides not matched to a gene: 4. In germline, CDR1 is SGHAT, CDR2 FQNNGV.

V usage is TRBV14 and J usage is TRBJ2-1; D perhaps matches TRBD1 (5 bases). Germline CDR1 is SGHDN and CDR2 is FVKESK. The CDR3 runs 13 residues. V lost 0 bases, J lost 10 bases, and 10 bases lay in between. The DNA of the CDR3 is TGTGCCAGCAGCCAAGAAATGAAGGGGGAGCAGTTCTTC. Protein: CASSQEMKGEQFF.

V and J are TRBV7-3 and TRBJ2-3; 7 bases are shared with TRBD2. This CDR3 is 14 amino acids long. Looked up from germline, CDR1 is SGHTA and CDR2 is FQGTGA. Unmatched junction bases numbered 8, after V lost 5 bases and J lost 6 bases. CDR3 DNA: TGTGCCAGCAGCAAAAACGGGGGAGGGGATACGCAGTATTTT. This codes for CASSKNGGGDTQYF.

This chain connects TRBV7-8 to TRBJ1-5; D is perhaps TRBD1 (6 bases). V was cut by 0 bases and J by 2 bases, with 11 bases left in between. There are 16 residues in the CDR3. CDR1 is SGHVS, CDR2 FQNEAQ, per germline. Here the CDR3 reads CASSLAQGAGNQPQHF. The CDR3 DNA follows: TGTGCCAGCAGCTTAGCACAGGGAGCCGGCAATCAGCCCCAGCATTTT.

This chain links TRBV18 with TRBJ2-5, with 7 bases matching TRBD1. The V segment lost 8 bases and the J segment 2 bases; nucleotides outside the gene matches: 5. The V gene's germline CDR1 is KGHSH and CDR2 LQKENI. This CDR3 region has 13 residues. The CDR3 DNA is TGTGCCAGCACAGGGACAGTACAAGAGACCCAGTACTTC. It is translated as CASTGTVQETQYF.

The chain is built from TRBV28 and TRBJ2-6; D unclear. This CDR3 is 18 amino acids long. V lost 6 bases and J lost 2, with 20 bases in between. The germline CDR1 and CDR2 sequences are MDHEN and SYDVKM. The CDR3 DNA reads as TGTGCCAGCAGCCCCCAGGCAGCTAACCTTCCTGGGGCCAACGTCCTGACTTTC. Translated, it gives CASSPQAANLPGANVLTF.

This clone was seen only a few times. This chain connects TRBV28 to TRBJ2-7; no reliable D call. The length of the CDR3 is 11 residues. V lost 2 bases to trimming and J lost 4 bases, with 3 bases between them. CDR1 is MDHEN and CDR2 is SYDVKM in the germline V gene. The CDR3 here is CASSLQYEQYF. CDR3 nucleotide sequence: TGTGCCAGCAGTTTACAGTACGAGCAGTACTTC.

The chain has TRBV7-2 and TRBJ2-1; the match to TRBD1 covers 7 bases. There are 15 residues in the CDR3. V lost 6 bases to trimming and J lost 5 bases; unmatched junction nucleotides: 10. CDR1 and CDR2 from the germline V gene are SGHTA and FQGNSA. In DNA form, the CDR3 reads TGTGCCAGCAGACTCTCCAGGGGGAGCCACAATGAGCAGTTCTTC. Its translation: CASRLSRGSHNEQFF.

The chain recombines TRBV28 with TRBJ1-1, with D tentatively TRBD1 (6 bases). V was clipped by 4 bases and J by 4 bases, with 13 bases between them. CDR1 is MDHEN, CDR2 SYDVKM, per germline. This CDR3 comprises 14 residues. The CDR3 loop is CASSSLQGRTEAFF. CDR3 coding DNA: TGTGCCAGCAGTTCCCTCCAGGGGCGCACTGAAGCTTTCTTT.

This chain uses TRBV9 with TRBJ2-7; 7 bases line up with TRBD2. V was pared by 0 bases and J by 7 bases, with 10 bases of the junction left unmatched. Germline V lookup: CDR1 SGDLS, CDR2 YYNGEE. The CDR3 length is 15 residues. The CDR3: CASSVEVGRAREQYF. CDR3 coding DNA: TGTGCCAGCAGCGTAGAAGTAGGGAGGGCTCGGGAGCAGTACTTC.

The rearrangement links TRBV6-1 to TRBJ2-5, with 11 bases identical to TRBD1. Germline CDR1 and CDR2: MNHNS and SASEGT. The CDR3 spans 19 residues. V shed 4 bases, J shed 5 bases, and the junction held 18 bases outside the gene matches. CDR3 loop: CASSAGFWTGGRIGETQYF. The CDR3, as DNA: TGTGCCAGCAGTGCTGGGTTTTGGACAGGGGGCCGAATAGGTGAGACCCAGTACTTC.

V usage is TRBV5-1 and J usage is TRBJ2-1; D might be TRBD2 (6 bases). V was pared by 3 bases and J by 7 bases, with 14 bases between. Per germline, CDR1 SGHRS and CDR2 YFSETQ. CDR3 length equals 14 residues. The DNA of the CDR3 is TGCGCCAGCAGCTCCATTATGGCGGGAAATGAGCAGTTCTTC. It yields the protein CASSSIMAGNEQFF.

Only a few counts were recorded for this clone. V gene TRBV6-6 combines with J gene TRBJ2-3; no definite D call. The V and J ends lost 6 bases and 2 bases respectively, with 6 bases between them. CDR1 MNHNY and CDR2 SVGAGI come from the germline V gene (reference sequence). The CDR3 totals 12 residues. CDR3 protein: CASSPHTDTQYF. CDR3 sequence (DNA): TGTGCCAGCAGCCCACACACAGATACGCAGTATTTT.

The chain recombines TRBV6-1 with TRBJ2-5; D ambiguous. The CDR3 is 11 residues long. Germline assignment: CDR1 MNHNS and CDR2 SASEGT. The V and J ends lost 7 bases and 0 bases respectively, with 3 bases between them. The CDR3 here is CASTDQETQYF. The CDR3 bases are TGTGCCAGCACTGACCAAGAGACCCAGTACTTC.

The chain recombines TRBV7-6 with TRBJ1-6; no firm D call. The CDR3 totals 12 residues. V lost 2 bases to trimming and J lost 8 bases, with 4 bases between them. Germline CDR1 reads SGHVS; CDR2 reads FNYEAQ. CDR3 coding DNA: TGTGCCAGCAGCTTACCCGATTCACCCCTCCACTTT. Its protein is CASSLPDSPLHF.